This TCR beta chain was sequenced during a study of blood T cells in healthy people across ages. This clonotype has just a few counts. This CDR3 is built from 15 residues. The V gene's germline CDR1 is MGHRA and CDR2 YSYEKL. V was cut by 1 base and J by 3 bases, with 12 bases left in between. A second PCR, run for roughly 7 to 12 cycles, used a sample-barcoded 5' primer plus a J-beta primer mix. Using its own MiXCR run on the 5' RACE reads, TCRdb lists one record per CDR3 protein. The sample consists of approximately 490,000 distinct CDR3 sequences, nearly 25% of them appearing once. These same records also appear under a second study, on T cells of mothers and their children. As reported in that work: A few healthy Caucasian mothers gave samples, and so did their six children. At around 1.4 ug per 15 ul, all of the extracted RNA went into cDNA synthesis. Maternal samples each gave over 9 million TCR beta CDR3 reads, and child samples some 2.8 million each. No clones detected were persistent microchimeric T cell clones.

This clonotype was sampled from a boy aged 5 to 17 in good health. Input material: blood. This sequence joins TRBV4-1 and TRBJ2-5; D uncertain. For the CDR3, the DNA is TGCGCCAGCAGCCAAGTAGCTGGCCTTAAAGAGACCCAGTACTTC. Protein sequence: CASSQVAGLKETQYF.